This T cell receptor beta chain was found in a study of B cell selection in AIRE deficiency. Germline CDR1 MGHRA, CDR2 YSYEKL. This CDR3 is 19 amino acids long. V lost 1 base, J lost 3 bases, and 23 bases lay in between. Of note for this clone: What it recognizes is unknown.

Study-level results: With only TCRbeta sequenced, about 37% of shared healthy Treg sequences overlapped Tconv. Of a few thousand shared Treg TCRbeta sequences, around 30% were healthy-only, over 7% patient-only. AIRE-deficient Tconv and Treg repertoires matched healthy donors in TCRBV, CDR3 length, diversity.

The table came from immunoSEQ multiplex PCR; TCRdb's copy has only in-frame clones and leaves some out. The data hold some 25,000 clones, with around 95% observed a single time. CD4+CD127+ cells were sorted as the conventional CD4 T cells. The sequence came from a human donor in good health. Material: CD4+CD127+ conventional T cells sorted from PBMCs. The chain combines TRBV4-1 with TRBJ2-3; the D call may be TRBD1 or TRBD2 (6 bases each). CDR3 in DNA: TGCGCCAGCAGCCAAGGAGGGGGGCCAGGGATGGTGAATACAGATACGCAGTATTTT. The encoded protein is CASSQGGGPGMVNTDTQYF.